Included here is one TCR beta chain sequence, with context. There are a few counts of this clonotype. The clone's antigen remains unknown. There are no base qualities to consult, and no much larger clone falls within one base. Ficoll-Paque density gradient centrifugation was the method used to isolate PBMCs. Inclusive of the bounding cysteine and phenylalanine, the CDR3 is 15 residues long. The only DNA kept is the CDR3, 45 bases in frame from the first base. CDR1 SGHRS and CDR2 YFSETQ are derived from the germline V gene. Deletion took 1 base off V and 5 bases off J, with a span of 13 bases between the germline ends. The data derive from a study of T-cell memory formation after mild COVID-19 (TCRdb year 2021). Regarding the study in general: TCR sequence clusters from the two donors were largely donor specific. In a couple of donors, T-cell clones that expanded and contracted after mild COVID-19 were tracked by sequencing TCRalpha and TCRbeta repertoires over time. The cohort was made up of two young adult volunteers, one female and one male, who were previously healthy. On the study overall, not on this receptor specifically: The second-wave clones that peaked on day 37 were not confirmed to be SARS-CoV-2 specific. Contracting CD4+ clones were located mainly in the CM and EM memory subsets, whereas CD8+ clones were found to be enriched in EMRA. From day 15 to 85, contracting clones showed balanced CD4/CD8 phenotypes, whereas a second wave of clones that expanded from day 15 to 37 leaned towards CD4+. The detection of some responding clones in pre-infection memory suggests that pre-existing cross-reactive memory T cells joined the SARS-CoV-2 response. Only a couple of mild cases were covered by the study, and larger cohorts that include severe cases with pre-infection samples were considered necessary.

Instrument used: Illumina NovaSeq 6000. TCRalpha and TCRbeta cDNA libraries were constructed by 5'RACE with constant-segment primers, with sample barcodes and unique molecular identifiers being introduced. Trizol reagent was used to extract RNA from every sample. Library amplification was performed in two PCR steps, and a second sample barcode and Illumina TruSeq adapters were introduced in the second step. The libraries were sequenced on an Illumina NovaSeq using 2 x 150 bp paired-end reads. In the original analysis: Demultiplexing of reads and collapsing into UMI-guided consensus sequences were performed with migec v1.2.7. Using mixcr v2.1.11, UMI consensuses were aligned to TRA and TRB V and J templates and then assembled into clonotypes. Clonotypes were classified as expanded or contracted when called significant by both edgeR and NoisET, with noise models trained on biological replicates. For edgeR calls, the cutoffs were a false discovery rate-adjusted p below 0.01 and a log2 fold-change threshold of 1. As an exploratory analysis of dynamics, PCA with hierarchical clustering was applied to max-normalized trajectories of the 1000 most abundant clonotypes. Separately sequenced CD4+ and CD8+ repertoires were used to assign a CD4 or CD8 phenotype to each responding clone. Starting from the raw public reads, TCRdb applied fastp trimming at Q25, assembled clones with MiXCR and retained in-frame beta chains. Records with the same CDR3 protein are collapsed into one entry carrying the most frequent genes and DNA. The V and J calls follow TCRdb's processing rather than the paper's. The sample records under 450,000 distinct CDR3 sequences, about 22% of which are singletons. Of the sample, about an eighth is held by the ten largest clones.

The specimen was PBMCs or a T cell subset sorted from them (not recorded which). The chain employs TRBV5-1 and TRBJ2-1; possibly the D gene is TRBD2, per 7 matching bases. The clonotype was recovered from an adult woman who had mild COVID-19 (a few samples of this study predate the infection). The sample titles of this study are shuffled in the database, so cell type and time point are left out; the donor was told from shared clones. The CDR3 protein is CASSLIGGVDNEQFF. The bases are TGCGCCAGCAGCTTGATAGGGGGGGTTGACAATGAGCAGTTCTTC.